This T cell receptor (beta chain) was sequenced in a study of blood T cell repertoires in COVID-19. With 5 bases removed from V and 4 bases from J, the gap between germline ends came to 9 bases. The CDR3 has 13 amino acids. Germline V CDR1 and CDR2: SEHNR, FQNEAQ (reference sequence). TCRdb's table, derived via immunoSEQ multiplex PCR, lists solely in-frame clones and lacks some. The data contain 70,000 or so clones, about 88% of them seen just once; the ten biggest clones take up roughly 1.4%. The sample consisted of peripheral blood. The clonotype originates from a human donor in a cohort sampled during active COVID-19. The chain couples TRBV7-9 to TRBJ1-3, with D unresolved. The CDR3: CASSPLPGNTIYF. CDR3 in DNA: TGTGCCAGCAGCCCACTCCCAGGAAACACCATATATTTT. Filled out from reference TRBV7-9 and TRBJ1-3, the complete variable domain reads DTGVSQNPRHKITKRGQNVTFRCDPISEHNRLYWYRQTLGQGPEFLTYFQNEAQLEKSRLLSDRFSAERPKGSFSTLEIQRTEQGDSAMYLCASSPLPGNTIYFGEGSWLTVV.